This paragraph reports one T cell receptor beta chain. The specificity of this receptor is unknown. Per-base quality was not reported, and no clone a single base away is much larger than it. This specimen comes from a study of cytomegalovirus exposure and HLA in healthy donors (dated by TCRdb to between 2016 and 2019). The study in broad terms: An earlier analysis of approximately 640 of the donors reported approximately 300 Gb of sequence data and some 120 million unique TCR beta sequences from roughly 200 million T cells. A later genetic analysis took genome-wide SNP genotypes for about 55% of the 666 donors and used that subset as a discovery cohort. The T cell repertoires of under 750 subjects were profiled by immunosequencing and related to cytomegalovirus serostatus. Approximately 330 gigabases of sequencing data and around 85 million unique TCR sequences made up an early release that covered approximately 650 HLA-typed donors. About five DR-DQ haplotypes were handled as single units for association and clustering because linkage in the cohort was strong. In an earlier analysis of several hundred of the donors, high-throughput TCR beta sequencing was used to judge whether each TCR beta V gene segment behaved as functional or pseudogenic. HLA typing covered class I and class II loci at four-digit resolution. Donor age, sex, ethnicity and CMV serostatus were compiled together with the repertoire data. In a later analysis, previously published TCR beta repertoires from 666 donors were re-analyzed and high-resolution HLA genotyping was added so that TCR occurrence patterns could be studied. To predict cytomegalovirus infection status, the study combined high-throughput TCR immunosequencing, statistical association of individual TCRs with disease status, and machine learning. All discovery cohort repertoires had been generated on a single sequencing platform. Besides the first cohort of roughly 660 subjects, a separate validation cohort made up of roughly 120 different subjects was used. Among the roughly 430 genotyped donors, around 81% belonged to the genetic ancestry cluster associated with self-reported Caucasian donors. Among almost 400 genotyped donors of the cohort, an average of around 240,000 unique TCR beta nucleotide sequences were sequenced per donor, 15% to 20% of them non-productive. In the later analysis, no new phenotypic data were used to find candidate immune exposures; instead, reliance was placed on TCR beta sequences and their occurrence across donors. The number of typed donors differed by locus: about 620-640 for A, B, C, DRB1 and DQB1; 500 to 550 for DQA1; 606 for DPA1; and roughly 470 for DPB1. The study aimed to test whether signatures of past pathogen exposure could be identified by cataloging public T cell receptors. The paper as a whole reports these results and caveats: V-gene and J-gene trimming of TCR beta chains was associated with a missense DCLRE1C variant in a later genetic analysis, and the association was replicated in an independent cohort. While some public TCRs were present in many individuals, most TCR sequences turned up only very rarely across donors. This cohort had only TCR beta chains sequenced, and the lack of alpha or paired-chain data limited which features could be detected. A later genetic analysis reported fewer N-insertions in productive TCRs among donors in an Asian-associated ancestry cluster than the approximately 700-donor mean. According to a later analysis, parvovirus B19, influenza, CMV and Epstein-Barr virus appeared linked to several top co-occurrence clusters. A group of highly shared sequence variants was considered likely to be a technical artifact of the sequencing pipeline. The authors suggested that the approach could potentially be generalized to other disease states and immunological phenotypes. Strong co-occurrence of HLA alleles, especially DR and DQ, made assigning TCR associations to individual alleles difficult. Correlated functional status among segregating V segments might be attributable to linkage disequilibrium, but an unknown experimental factor could not be ruled out. Immune exposure information for the cohort was limited to CMV serostatus. A few of the identified cytomegalovirus-associated TCR beta chains were confirmed in vitro to be specific for cytomegalovirus antigens. A later analysis found that HLA-associated TCR beta chains were more clonally expanded and had lower generation probabilities than equally common non-associated chains. HLA typing was unavailable for some donors at each locus, so association tests used only the typed subset. In a later analysis, the rate of TCR association differed among HLA loci, with DRB1 alleles having the most associated TCRs and HLA-C alleles having the fewest. In an earlier analysis of approximately 590 of the donors, most TCR beta V segments appeared in productive rearrangements about 87% or about 30% of the time, broadly matching IMGT annotations. A total of about 150 TCR beta chains were listed by the study as associated with cytomegalovirus. Specific HLA alleles were associated with 15,000 to 20,000 TCR beta sequences at a false discovery rate of 0.05 in a later analysis. A further reported finding was that TCR beta sequences accurately predicted the HLA-A and HLA-B alleles for most subjects in the first cohort. In both the original and validation cohorts, the classifier was reported to diagnose cytomegalovirus status with high specificity and sensitivity. The 87-base-pair reads could not distinguish some IMGT-functional V segments, including TRBV6-2 and TRBV6-3, so those segments were excluded. The presence/absence analyses assumed that sequencing depth was roughly uniform across donors, and that assumption may not be true. Because counts were too low, 15 to 20 rarely observed V segments, including chromosome 9 orphons, were excluded from the earlier analysis of 587 of the donors. Most CMV-associated TCR beta chains appeared to be HLA-restricted in a later analysis, and the HLA associations seemed to be driven largely by CMV exposure.

In total, around 600 healthy bone marrow donors made up the cohort. Cohort members were all nominally healthy when sampled, although unrecorded immune exposures were likely present. The donor tested CMV seronegative, placing the donor among the approximately 360 seronegative members of the cohort. A peripheral blood sample was collected from each donor, and TCR beta sequencing was performed on peripheral blood mononuclear cells. The Qiagen DNeasy Blood Extraction Kit was used to extract genomic DNA from the blood cell samples. Receptors were amplified or captured by the immunoSEQ multiplex PCR assay. The multiplex PCR relied on a mix of 60 forward primers for TCR Vbeta segments and 13 reverse primers for TCR Jbeta segments. The CDR3 region of rearranged TCR beta genes was amplified from genomic DNA with a multiplex PCR assay. The amplified TCR beta libraries were sequenced on the Illumina HiSeq System as 87-base-pair reads. Turning to the authors' computational methods: A later analysis tallied some 79 million unique TCR beta chains across the 600 to 700 repertoires, and approximately 9.9 million of those chains were shared by two or more donors. A nearest-neighbor algorithm error-corrected the raw reads and collapsed the reads into unique sequences, merging closely related sequences to remove PCR and sequencing errors. V, D and J gene segments were assigned by aligning CDR3 sequences to IMGT reference sequences. Each retained sequence needed at least a six-nucleotide match to both a V gene segment and a J gene segment. A rearrangement was called productive if the CDR3 had no stop codons and remained in frame with V and J, and every other rearrangement was called non-productive. Following IMGT convention, CDR3 was defined as the stretch from the second conserved V-encoded cysteine up to the conserved J-encoded phenylalanine. In an earlier analysis of 587 of the donors, sequences lacking an unambiguous match to a single V gene segment were excluded. In an earlier analysis of approximately 610 of the donors, V segments were called functional above 56.7% productive rearrangements and were called segregating when the between-donor standard deviation exceeded 5%. A statistical classification framework was built to diagnose cytomegalovirus status from the catalog of TCR beta chain sequences. In a later analysis, TCR nucleotide sequences were compared against IMGT/GENE-DB human TR gene sequences so that V and J genes could be assigned. In a later analysis, CDR3 sequences and most-parsimonious VDJ recombination scenarios were assigned using the TCRdist pipeline. In a later analysis, each TCR beta chain was defined by its CDR3 amino acid sequence together with its V-gene family, and reads without a unique V-gene family were excluded. In a later analysis, around 650 highly shared, low-generation-probability nucleotide sequences were removed to address suspected cross-contamination and a sequencing artifact. A later analysis calculated a clonal expansion index for each public chain from normalized within-repertoire ranks of inferred template counts. Generation probabilities in a later analysis came from a VDJ recombination model fitted to out-of-frame rearrangements, and those results were checked against IGoR. In a later analysis, hypergeometric tests were used to score TCR-TCR, TCR-HLA and TCR-CMV co-occurrence, with a repertoire-size bias correction applied to TCR pairs. False discovery rates were estimated in a later analysis by permuting HLA or CMV assignments 20 times. In a later analysis, co-occurring TCRs were grouped with DBSCAN, and TCRdist sequence similarity was added when clustering was performed within HLA-allele-positive subsets. Repertoires with fewer than 30,000 or more than 120,000 public chains were left out of co-occurrence clustering, as were four to six repertoires with anomalous nucleotide sharing. TCRdb took this table from immuneACCESS and kept in-frame rearrangements with V and J called. Such tables lack part of the clones; where checked against another copy, unresolved V genes explain under half of the gap, and the rest is unexplained. That table furnishes V, J and clone size, whereas the DNA furnished D and trimming. For this sample there are 150,000 to 200,000 clones; 70% to 80% appear just once. Clones ranked in the top ten supply 0.95% to 1.5% of the sample.

The CDR3 numbers 15 residues from cysteine through phenylalanine. Of all the DNA, just the CDR3 is kept, 45 bases in frame from base 1. Trimming takes 2 bases from V and 0 bases from J, and the germline ends sit 11 bases apart. Recombination linked TRBV5-3 to TRBJ1-1, and perhaps TRBD1 as D gene, on 5 matching bases. TRBV5-3 is an open reading frame, and its role is uncertain. This clonotype was obtained from a woman in her forties or fifties in good health and CMV-seronegative. The sample comprised PBMCs. This receptor carries the CDR3 CARSFPQAMNTEAFF. The bases are TGTGCCAGAAGCTTCCCACAGGCAATGAACACTGAAGCTTTCTTT.